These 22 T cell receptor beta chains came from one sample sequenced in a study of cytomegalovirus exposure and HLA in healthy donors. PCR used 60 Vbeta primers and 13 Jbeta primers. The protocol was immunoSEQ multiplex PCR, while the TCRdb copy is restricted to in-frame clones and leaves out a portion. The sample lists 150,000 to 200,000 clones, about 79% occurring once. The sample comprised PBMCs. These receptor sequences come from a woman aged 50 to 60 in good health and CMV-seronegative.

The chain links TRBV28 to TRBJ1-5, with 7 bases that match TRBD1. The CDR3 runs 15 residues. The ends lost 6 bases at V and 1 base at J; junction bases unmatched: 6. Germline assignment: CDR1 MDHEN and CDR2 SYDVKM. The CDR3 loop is CASSRTGVSNQPQHF. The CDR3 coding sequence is TGTGCCAGCAGCAGAACAGGGGTGAGCAATCAGCCCCAGCATTTT.

CDR3 DNA: TGTGCCAGCAGGGCCGGGACTAGCGGGGGATACAATGAGCAGTTCTTC. It encodes CASRAGTSGGYNEQFF. V gene TRBV2 combines with J gene TRBJ2-1, with 14 bases fitting TRBD2. The CDR3 runs to 16 residues. With V trimmed by 6 bases and J by 4 bases, 5 bases remained unmatched. Germline V gene lookup returns CDR1 SNHLY and CDR2 FYNNEI.

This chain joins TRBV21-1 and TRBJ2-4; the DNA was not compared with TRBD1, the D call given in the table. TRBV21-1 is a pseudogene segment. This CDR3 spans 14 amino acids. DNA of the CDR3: TGTGCCAGCAGCGCCCGGGACAGAAAAAACATTCAGTACTTC. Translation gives CASSARDRKNIQYF.

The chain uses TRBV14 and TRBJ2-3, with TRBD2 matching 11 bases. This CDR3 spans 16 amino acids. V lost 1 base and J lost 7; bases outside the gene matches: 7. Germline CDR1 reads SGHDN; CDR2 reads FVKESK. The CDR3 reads CASSQVAGGPGYTQYF. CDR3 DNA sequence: TGTGCCAGCAGCCAAGTAGCGGGGGGGCCCGGGTATACGCAGTATTTT.

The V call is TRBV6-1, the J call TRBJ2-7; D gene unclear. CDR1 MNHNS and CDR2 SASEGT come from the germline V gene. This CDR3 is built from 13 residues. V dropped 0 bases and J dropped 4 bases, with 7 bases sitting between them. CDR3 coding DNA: TGTGCCAGCAGTGAAGCGCACTATTACGAGCAGTACTTC. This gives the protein CASSEAHYYEQYF.

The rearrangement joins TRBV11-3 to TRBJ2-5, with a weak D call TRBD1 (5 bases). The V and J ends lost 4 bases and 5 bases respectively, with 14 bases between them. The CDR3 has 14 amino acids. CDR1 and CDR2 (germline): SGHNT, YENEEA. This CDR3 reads CASSSYGAGETQYF. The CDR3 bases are TGTGCCAGCAGCTCCTATGGGGCCGGGGAGACCCAGTACTTC.

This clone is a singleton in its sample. CDR3 sequence reads: CASSTRWATGLAEDNEQFF. The DNA of the CDR3 is TGTGCCAGCAGCACCCGTTGGGCCACGGGACTAGCGGAGGACAATGAGCAGTTCTTC. This chain connects TRBV5-8 to TRBJ2-1; 11 bases line up with TRBD2. From germline, CDR1 is SGHTS and CDR2 YDEGEE. Trimming at V came to 4 bases and at J to 5 bases, leaving 17 bases not matched to a gene. This CDR3 comprises 19 residues.

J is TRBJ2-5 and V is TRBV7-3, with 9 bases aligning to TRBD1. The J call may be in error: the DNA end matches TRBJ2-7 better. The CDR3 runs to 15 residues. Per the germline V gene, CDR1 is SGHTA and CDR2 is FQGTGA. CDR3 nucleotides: TGTGCCAGCAGCCTCACAGGGGGCGTCGGATACGAGCAGTACTTC. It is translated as CASSLTGGVGYEQYF.

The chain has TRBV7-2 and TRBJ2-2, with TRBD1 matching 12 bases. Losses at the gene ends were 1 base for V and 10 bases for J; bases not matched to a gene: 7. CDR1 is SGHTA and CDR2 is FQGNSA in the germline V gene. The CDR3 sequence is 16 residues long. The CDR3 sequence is CASSLVGTGGKVELFF. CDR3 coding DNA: TGTGCCAGCAGCTTAGTAGGGACAGGGGGCAAAGTGGAGCTGTTTTTT.

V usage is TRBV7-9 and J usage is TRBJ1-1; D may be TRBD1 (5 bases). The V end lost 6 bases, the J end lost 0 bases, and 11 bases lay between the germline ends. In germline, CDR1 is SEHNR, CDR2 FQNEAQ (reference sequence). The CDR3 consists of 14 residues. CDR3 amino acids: CASRFGGMNTEAFF. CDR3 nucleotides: TGTGCCAGCAGGTTTGGGGGGATGAACACTGAAGCTTTCTTT.

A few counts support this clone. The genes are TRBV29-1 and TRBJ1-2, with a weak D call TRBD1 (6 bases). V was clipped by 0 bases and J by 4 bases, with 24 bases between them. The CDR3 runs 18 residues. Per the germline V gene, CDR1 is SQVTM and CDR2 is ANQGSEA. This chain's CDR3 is CSVEDPGARYRGGYGYTF. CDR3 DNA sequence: TGCAGCGTTGAAGATCCGGGGGCGCGGTACCGCGGGGGCTATGGCTACACCTTC.

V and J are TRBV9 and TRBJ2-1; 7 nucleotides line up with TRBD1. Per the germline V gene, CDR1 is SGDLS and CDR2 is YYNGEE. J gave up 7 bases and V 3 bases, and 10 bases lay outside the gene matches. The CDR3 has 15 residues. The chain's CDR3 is CASSATGTAPNEQFF. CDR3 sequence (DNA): TGTGCCAGCAGCGCTACCGGGACAGCCCCTAATGAGCAGTTCTTC.

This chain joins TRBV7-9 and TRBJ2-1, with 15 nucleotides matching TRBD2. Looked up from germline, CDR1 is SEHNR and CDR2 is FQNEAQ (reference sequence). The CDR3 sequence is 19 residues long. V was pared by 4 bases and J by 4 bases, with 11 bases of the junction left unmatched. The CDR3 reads CASSSPGLAGGGPYNEQFF. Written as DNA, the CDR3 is TGTGCCAGCAGCTCCCCGGGACTAGCGGGAGGAGGCCCATACAATGAGCAGTTCTTC.

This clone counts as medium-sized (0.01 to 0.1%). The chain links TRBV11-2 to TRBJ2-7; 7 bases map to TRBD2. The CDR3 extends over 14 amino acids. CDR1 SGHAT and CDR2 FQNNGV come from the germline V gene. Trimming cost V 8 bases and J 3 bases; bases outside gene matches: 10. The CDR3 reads CASRGQGGSYEQYF. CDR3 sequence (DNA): TGTGCCAGCCGTGGTCAGGGAGGGAGCTACGAGCAGTACTTC.

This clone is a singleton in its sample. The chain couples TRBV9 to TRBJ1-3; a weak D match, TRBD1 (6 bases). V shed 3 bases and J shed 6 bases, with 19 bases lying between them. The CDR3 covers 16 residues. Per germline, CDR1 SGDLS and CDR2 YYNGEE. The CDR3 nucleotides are TGTGCCAGCAGCGCTCACAGGGAGTTATCGCCAAACACCATATATTTT. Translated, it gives CASSAHRELSPNTIYF.

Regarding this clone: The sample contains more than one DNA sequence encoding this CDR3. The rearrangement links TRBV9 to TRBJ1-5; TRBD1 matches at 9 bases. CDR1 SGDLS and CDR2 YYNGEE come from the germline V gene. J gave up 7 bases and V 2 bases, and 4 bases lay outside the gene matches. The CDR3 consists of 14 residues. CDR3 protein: CASSVGTGSQPQHF. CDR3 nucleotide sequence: TGTGCCAGCAGCGTCGGGACAGGGTCCCAGCCCCAGCATTTT.

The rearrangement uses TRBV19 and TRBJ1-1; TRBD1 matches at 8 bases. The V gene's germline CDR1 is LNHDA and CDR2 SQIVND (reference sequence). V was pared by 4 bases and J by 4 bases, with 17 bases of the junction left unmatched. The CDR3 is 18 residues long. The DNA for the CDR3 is TGTGCCAGTAGTAACCCCCCGACAGGGGTGATTAGGACCACTGAAGCTTTCTTT. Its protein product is CASSNPPTGVIRTTEAFF.

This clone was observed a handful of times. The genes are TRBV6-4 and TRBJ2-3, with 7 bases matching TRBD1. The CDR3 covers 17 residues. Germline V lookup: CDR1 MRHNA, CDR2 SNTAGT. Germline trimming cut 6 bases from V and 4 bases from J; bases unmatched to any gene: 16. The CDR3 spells CASSKAPTGQGADTQYF. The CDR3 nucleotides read TGTGCCAGCAGCAAAGCCCCGACAGGGCAAGGCGCAGATACGCAGTATTTT.

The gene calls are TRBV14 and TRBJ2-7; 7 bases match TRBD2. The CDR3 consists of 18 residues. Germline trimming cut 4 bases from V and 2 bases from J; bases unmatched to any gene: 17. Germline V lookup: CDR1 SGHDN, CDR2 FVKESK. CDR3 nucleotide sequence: TGTGCCAGCAGCCGAGAAGGAGGCCGGGGGGATCTGCCCTACGAGCAGTACTTC. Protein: CASSREGGRGDLPYEQYF.

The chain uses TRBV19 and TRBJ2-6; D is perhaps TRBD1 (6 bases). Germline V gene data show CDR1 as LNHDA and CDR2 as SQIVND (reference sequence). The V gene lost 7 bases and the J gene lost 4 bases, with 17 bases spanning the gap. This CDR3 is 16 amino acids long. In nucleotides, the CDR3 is TGTGCCAGTACGACAGGCAGCGTGGCGGGGGCCAACGTCCTGACTTTC. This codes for CASTTGSVAGANVLTF.

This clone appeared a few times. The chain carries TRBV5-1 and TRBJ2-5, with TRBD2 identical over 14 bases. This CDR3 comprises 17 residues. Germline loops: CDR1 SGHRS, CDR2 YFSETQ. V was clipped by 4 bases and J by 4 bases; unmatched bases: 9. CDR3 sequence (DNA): TGCGCCAGCAGCGACCCGGGACTAGCGGGGGTTTTAGAGACCCAGTACTTC. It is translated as CASSDPGLAGVLETQYF.

The CDR3 protein is CASRQGPYNSPLHF. The CDR3 nucleotides are TGTGCCAGCAGACAGGGCCCTTATAATTCACCCCTCCACTTT. The gene calls are TRBV6-1 and TRBJ1-6, with D possibly being TRBD1 (6 bases). The length of the CDR3 is 14 residues. Trimming pared 6 bases from V and 4 bases from J, leaving 10 bases between. Per the germline V gene, CDR1 is MNHNS and CDR2 is SASEGT.